This T cell receptor (beta chain) was recorded in a study of identical twins (dated by TCRdb to between 2015 and 2016). Some background on the complete study: The study deep-sequenced TCR alpha and beta repertoires from monozygotic twins, unrelated adults of various ages and cord blood to test whether fetal clonotypes persist. Replicate twin experiments were performed at different times using different library preparation protocols to rule out contamination.

This clonotype was recorded a few times. Its antigen has not been determined. The record has no base qualities; no much larger clone is one base away. The full study reports these points: Out-of-frame TCR alpha sharing in monozygotic twins was systematically underestimated by recombination models, whereas sharing between unrelated individuals was in agreement with the recombination models. Excess twin sharing in beta out-of-frame sequences was weaker because fewer shared sequences lowered the signal-to-noise ratio. Invariant T cells such as MAIT and iNKT could partly confound zero-insertion analyses, although diverse VJ usage argued against such confounding for most clonotypes. Because the same donors could not be followed over many years, conclusions were based on cross-sectional statistical analysis. Abundant cord blood beta clonotypes carried fewer insertions; young adult naive repertoires showed a weaker similar trend, while memory repertoires showed none. Compared with coincidental sharing between unrelated individuals, out-of-frame TCR alpha sequences shared between twins showed an excess of sequences with low generation probability.

The library came from 5' RACE. The sample was run on an Illumina HiSeq 2000. Template switching added a universal primer binding site, and the final cDNA carried a unique molecular identifier that allowed TCR cDNA molecules to be counted accurately. Specific primers in the conserved constant-segment region were used to synthesize first-strand cDNA for the TCR alpha and beta chains. Each cDNA library was double barcoded, with a SMART-Mk sample barcode plus Illumina barcodes, to control for contamination. Two successive PCR steps introduced TruSeq adapter sequences along with Illumina sample barcodes. The TCR alpha and beta cDNA libraries were sequenced on the Illumina HiSeq platform using custom primers. As for how the authors treated the data: MiGEC processed the raw reads to extract unique molecular identifiers, while MiXCR was used to determine the CDR3 positions. Recombination models were inferred per individual with the repgenHMM and IGoR tools using an EM algorithm. The tcR package in R was used for shared clonotype analysis, with sharing normalized by the product of cloneset sizes. To study raw recombination free of thymic and clonal selection effects, out-of-frame nonproductive sequences were analyzed. TCRdb redid the processing of the public reads, applying fastp at Q25 and MiXCR, and retained in-frame beta chains. For every CDR3 protein sequence, its rows merge into one entry that carries the most common genes and DNA. TCRdb, rather than the study authors, made the V and J calls. The sample table contains 500,000 to 650,000 distinct CDR3 sequences; only one count was recorded for about a fifth of them. About 0.5% of the sample is taken by the ten largest.

A distance of 10 bases separates the germline ends of V and J, which lose 3 bases and 6 bases respectively. CDR1 and CDR2, looked up from the germline V gene, are SGHTA and FQGTGA. The CDR3 measures 13 amino acids from cysteine to phenylalanine. The read is trimmed to its CDR3 DNA, 39 bases read in frame from base 1. All donors were healthy Caucasians. The twin cohort comprised three pairs of female monozygotic twins, all aged about 18 to 29 years. Positive isolation kits from Invitrogen were used to isolate the CD4+ and CD8+ T cell populations. A further study also used this sample, focusing on yellow fever vaccine responses in identical twins. The second publication reports: The authors reported that the T cell response to vaccination in identical twins appeared partly convergent and partly personalized. In identical twins, the study followed T cell clones that responded to the vaccine with precision.

This TCR was recovered from a young woman in good health. Sample: CD4+ T cells sorted from blood. The chain is assembled from TRBV7-3 and TRBJ2-3, and TRBD2 may be the D gene, going by 5 matching bases. The nucleotide sequence reads as follows: TGTGCCAGCAGCTTGGGCGGGCTGGATACGCAGTATTTT. Its protein is CASSLGGLDTQYF.